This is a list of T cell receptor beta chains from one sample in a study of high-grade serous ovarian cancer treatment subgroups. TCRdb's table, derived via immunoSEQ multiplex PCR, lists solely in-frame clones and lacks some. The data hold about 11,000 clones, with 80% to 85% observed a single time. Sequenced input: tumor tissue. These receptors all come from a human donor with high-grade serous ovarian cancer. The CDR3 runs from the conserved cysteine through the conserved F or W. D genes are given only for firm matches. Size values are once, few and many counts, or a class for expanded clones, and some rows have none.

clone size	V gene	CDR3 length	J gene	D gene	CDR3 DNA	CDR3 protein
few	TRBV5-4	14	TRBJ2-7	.	TGTGCCAGCAGCCTGCAGGGGGGCCCGAGGGAGCAGTACTTC	CASSLQGGPREQYF
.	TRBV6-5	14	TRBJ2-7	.	TGTGCCAGCAAACCCGGACACGCCTCCTACGAGCAGTACTTC	CASKPGHASYEQYF
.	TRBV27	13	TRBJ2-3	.	TGTGCCAGCAGTCCGGGACTCATAGATACGCAGTATTTT	CASSPGLIDTQYF
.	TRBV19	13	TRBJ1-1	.	TGTGCCAGTAGTATTCAAGGGAACACTGAAGCTTTCTTT	CASSIQGNTEAFF
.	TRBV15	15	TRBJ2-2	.	TGTGCCACCAGCAGAGGCTCCATAACCGGCGGGGAGCTGTTTTTT	CATSRGSITGGELFF
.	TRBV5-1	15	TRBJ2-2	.	TGCGCCAGCAGCTTGGCCTTGCAGAACACCGGGGAGCTGTTTTTT	CASSLALQNTGELFF
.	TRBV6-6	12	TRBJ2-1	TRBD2	TGTGCCAGCAGGCTGGCGGGGGGAGAGCAGTTCTTC	CASRLAGGEQFF
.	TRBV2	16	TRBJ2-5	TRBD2	TGTGCCAGCAGTAGGGGAGTAGCGGGGTTCCAAGAGACCCAGTACTTC	CASSRGVAGFQETQYF
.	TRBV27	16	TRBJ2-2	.	TGTGCCAGCAGTTTATGGGGAGGACCCAACACCGGGGAGCTGTTTTTT	CASSLWGGPNTGELFF
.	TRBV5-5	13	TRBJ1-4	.	TGTGCCAGCAGCTTGGCCAGTAATGAAAAACTGTTTTTT	CASSLASNEKLFF
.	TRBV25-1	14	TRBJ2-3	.	TGTGCCAGCAGTGAATGGGTCAGCACAGATACGCAGTATTTT	CASSEWVSTDTQYF
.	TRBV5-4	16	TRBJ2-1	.	TGTGCCAGCAGCTTGGGTGGGCTAGTTAACTACAATGAGCAGTTCTTC	CASSLGGLVNYNEQFF
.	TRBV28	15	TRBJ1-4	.	TGTGCCAGCAGTTTATCGGGGGGGCTTCGAGAAAAACTGTTTTTT	CASSLSGGLREKLFF
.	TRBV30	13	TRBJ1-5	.	TGTGCCTGGAGTGTGGGGGCTTATCAGCCCCAGCATTTT	CAWSVGAYQPQHF
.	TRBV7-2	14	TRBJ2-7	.	TGTGCCAGCAGCTTAGAACAAAGGTCCTACGAGCAGTACTTC	CASSLEQRSYEQYF
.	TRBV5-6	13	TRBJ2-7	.	TGTGCCAGCAGCTTTGGGTCCTTCTACGAGCAGTACTTC	CASSFGSFYEQYF
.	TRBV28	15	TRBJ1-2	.	TGTGCCAGCAGTGTACCGGGACCATCTGGCTATGGCTACACCTTC	CASSVPGPSGYGYTF
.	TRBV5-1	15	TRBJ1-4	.	TGCGCCAGCAGCGTTGACGGGACGGTAAATGAAAAACTGTTTTTT	CASSVDGTVNEKLFF
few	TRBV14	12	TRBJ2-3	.	TGTGCCAGCAGCCTCGCGGGGGATACGCAGTATTTT	CASSLAGDTQYF
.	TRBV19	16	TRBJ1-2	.	TGTGCCAGTCAAACTGGGGCCGGAGCGTATAACTATGGCTACACCTTC	CASQTGAGAYNYGYTF
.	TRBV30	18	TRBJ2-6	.	TGTGCCTGGAGTACCGGAGGGAACCCCATCTCTGGGGCCAACGTCCTGACTTTC	CAWSTGGNPISGANVLTF
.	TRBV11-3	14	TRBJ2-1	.	TGTGCCAGCAGCTTAAGTTACCGGCAGAATGAGCAGTTCTTC	CASSLSYRQNEQFF
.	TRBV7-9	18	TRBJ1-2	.	TGTGCCAGCAGCTTAACGGGACACCCCATTTTAGTCGGCTATGGCTACACCTTC	CASSLTGHPILVGYGYTF
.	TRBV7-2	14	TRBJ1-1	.	TGTGCCAGCAGCTCCCAACGACAGAACACTGAAGCTTTCTTT	CASSSQRQNTEAFF
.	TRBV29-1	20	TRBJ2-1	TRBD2	TGCAGCGTTGAAGATCGTGGGCTAGCGGGGGCCAGTTTATCCTACAATGAGCAGTTCTTC	CSVEDRGLAGASLSYNEQFF
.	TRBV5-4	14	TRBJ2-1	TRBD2	TGTGCCAGCAGCCCGATGACTAGCAGCAATGAGCAGTTCTTC	CASSPMTSSNEQFF
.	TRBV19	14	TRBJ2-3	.	TGTGCCAGTAGTGCCCCCCGTGGCACAGATACGCAGTATTTT	CASSAPRGTDTQYF
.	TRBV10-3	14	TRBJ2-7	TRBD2	TGTGCCATCAGTGAGAGCGGGAAGGACTACGAGCAGTACTTC	CAISESGKDYEQYF
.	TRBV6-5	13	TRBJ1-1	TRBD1	TGTGCCAGCTTGAAGGGGGCGAACACTGAAGCTTTCTTT	CASLKGANTEAFF
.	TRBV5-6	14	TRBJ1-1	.	TGTGCCAGCAGCTTGGGAGACAGGAGAACTGAAGCTTTCTTT	CASSLGDRRTEAFF
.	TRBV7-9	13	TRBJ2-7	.	TGTGCCAGCAGCCCCCCACTTATGGGCGAGCAGTACTTC	CASSPPLMGEQYF
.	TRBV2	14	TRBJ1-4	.	TGTGCCAGCAGTGCGGGGCCGGTGAATGAAAAACTGTTTTTT	CASSAGPVNEKLFF
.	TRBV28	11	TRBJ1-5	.	TGTGCCAGCCGAGCGGATCAGCCCCAGCATTTT	CASRADQPQHF